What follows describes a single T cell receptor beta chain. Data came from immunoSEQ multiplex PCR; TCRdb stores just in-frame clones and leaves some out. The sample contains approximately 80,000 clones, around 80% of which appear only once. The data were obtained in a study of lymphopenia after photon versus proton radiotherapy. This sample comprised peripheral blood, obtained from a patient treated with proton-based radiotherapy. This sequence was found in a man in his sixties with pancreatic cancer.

The CDR3 protein is CASSLNSPQETQYF. CDR3 nucleotide sequence: TGTGCCAGCAGCTTAAACTCTCCCCAAGAGACCCAGTACTTC. The chain links TRBV5-4 to TRBJ2-5; D is unclear. The CDR3 totals 14 residues. Germline loops: CDR1 SGHNT, CDR2 YYREEE (reference sequence). The germline V and J ends were trimmed by 2 bases and 1 base, with 9 bases remaining between them.